This TCR beta chain comes out of a study of blood T cell repertoires in COVID-19. As for the study in general: Some COVID-19 samples were acute and others convalescent; all came from the United States, Italy and Spain. PBMCs, B-cell-depleted T cells, or T cells provided the cDNA or gDNA that made up the material.

The V end lost 2 bases, the J end lost 1 base, and 12 bases lay between the germline ends. There are 16 residues in the CDR3. The germline gives CDR1 MDHEN, CDR2 SYDVKM. In the source study's methods: The authors estimated nucleated cell counts from reference gene primer amplification. The assay was immunoSEQ multiplex PCR, and TCRdb's table has in-frame clones only and misses some. The V and J calls and clone size were taken over from that table, and D and trimming were inferred from the DNA. Of 90,000 to 120,000 clones in the sample, about 80% are singletons; the top ten hold approximately 3.5%. The TCR originated in a woman aged 80 or over with active or convalescent COVID-19. The sequenced material came from peripheral blood. The chain is built from TRBV28 and TRBJ1-3; D uncertain. CDR3 in amino acids: CASSLGLGRSGNTIYF. The CDR3 DNA is TGTGCCAGCAGTTTAGGGTTGGGCAGGTCTGGAAACACCATATATTTT. Full variable domain (missing parts from reference TRBV28 and TRBJ1-3): DVKVTQSSRYLVKRTGEKVFLECVQDMDHENMFWYRQDPGLGLRLIYFSYDVKMKEKGDIPEGYSVSREKKERFSLILESASTNQTSMYLCASSLGLGRSGNTIYFGEGSWLTVV.